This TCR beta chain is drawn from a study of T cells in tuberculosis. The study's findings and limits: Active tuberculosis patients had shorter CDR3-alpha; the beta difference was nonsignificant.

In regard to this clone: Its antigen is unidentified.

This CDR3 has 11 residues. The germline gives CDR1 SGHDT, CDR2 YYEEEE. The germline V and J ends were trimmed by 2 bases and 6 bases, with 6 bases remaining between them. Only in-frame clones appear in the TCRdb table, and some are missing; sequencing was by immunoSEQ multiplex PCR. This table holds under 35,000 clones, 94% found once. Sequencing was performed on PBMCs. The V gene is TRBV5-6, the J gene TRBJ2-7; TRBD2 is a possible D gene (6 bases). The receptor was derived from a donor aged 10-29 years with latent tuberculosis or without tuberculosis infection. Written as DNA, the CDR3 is TGTGCCAGCAGCTTCGGGGGCGAGCAGTACTTC. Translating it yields CASSFGGEQYF.